The 3 T cell receptor beta chains below come from one sample, sequenced in a study of shared clonotypes between healthy human individuals. Using immunoSEQ multiplex PCR, the repertoire was profiled, and TCRdb retains in-frame clones only, with some absent. The top ten clones hold more than 0.1% of a sample with some 2 million clones, 90% to 95% of them seen once. Material: naive CD4+ T cells sorted from blood. Subset noted: CD45RA+ positively selected. Receptor source: a man aged 18 to 29 in good health.

The V gene is TRBV4-1, the J gene TRBJ2-7, with D maybe TRBD2 (5 bases). Trimming shortened V by 1 base and J by 6 bases, and 22 bases separated the two germline ends. Germline V gives CDR1 MGHRA, CDR2 YSYEKL. CDR3 length equals 17 residues. CDR3 coding DNA: TGCGCCAGCAGCCAAGGCCTAACTCCCGCGGGCCAGGCCGAGCAGTACTTC. This gives the protein CASSQGLTPAGQAEQYF.

The chain uses TRBV2 and TRBJ2-3; D may be TRBD1 (5 bases). V was pared by 7 bases and J by 0 bases, with 8 bases between. CDR3 length: 13 amino acids. Germline values: CDR1 SNHLY, CDR2 FYNNEI. The chain's CDR3 is CASTRQSTDTQYF. In DNA, the CDR3 is TGTGCCAGCACGCGACAGAGCACAGATACGCAGTATTTT.

This clone appeared a single time. V and J are TRBV18 and TRBJ1-1, with D possibly being TRBD1 (6 bases). Per germline, CDR1 KGHSH and CDR2 LQKENI. This CDR3 has 16 amino acids. Between the trimmed V and J ends, which lost 1 base and 2 bases, there was a span of 14 bases. The CDR3 loop is CASSPRMGAANTEAFF. CDR3 nucleotides: TGTGCCAGCTCACCACGAATGGGGGCGGCAAACACTGAAGCTTTCTTT.